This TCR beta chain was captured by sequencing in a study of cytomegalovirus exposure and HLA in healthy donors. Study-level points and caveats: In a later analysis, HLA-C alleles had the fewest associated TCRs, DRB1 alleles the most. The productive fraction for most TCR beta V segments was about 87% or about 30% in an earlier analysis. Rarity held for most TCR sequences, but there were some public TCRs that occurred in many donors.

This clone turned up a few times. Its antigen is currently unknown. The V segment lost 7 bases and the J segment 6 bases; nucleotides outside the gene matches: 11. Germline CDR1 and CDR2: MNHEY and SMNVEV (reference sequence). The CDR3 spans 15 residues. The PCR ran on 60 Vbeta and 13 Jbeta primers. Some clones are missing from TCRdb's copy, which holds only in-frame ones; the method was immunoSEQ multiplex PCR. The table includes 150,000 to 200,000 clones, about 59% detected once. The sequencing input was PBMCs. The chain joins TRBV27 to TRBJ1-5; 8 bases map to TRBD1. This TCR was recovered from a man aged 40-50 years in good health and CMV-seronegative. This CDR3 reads CASILQGALLQPQHF. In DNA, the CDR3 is TGTGCCAGCATTCTCCAGGGGGCCTTGCTTCAGCCCCAGCATTTT.